This TCR beta chain was identified during a study of Graves' ophthalmopathy and Graves' hyperthyroidism. CDR3 size: 14 residues. V lost 6 bases and J 0 bases, leaving 11 bases between the germline ends. Amplifying from RNA transcripts, the study obtained TCR beta CDR3 regions. After a first-round RT-PCR with HTBI primers, a second-round multiplex PCR was run. TCRdb redid the calling of the multiplex PCR reads with MiXCR, one entry per CDR3 protein. Here the sample spans approximately 540,000 distinct CDR3 sequences, under 45% being singletons. In this sample, this clonotype turned up a few times. The TCR comes from an adult man with Graves' hyperthyroidism. The sequenced sample was peripheral blood or thyroid tissue (not recorded which). This chain links TRBV12-3 or TRBV12-4 with TRBJ1-1; no firm D call. CDR3 sequence: CASRKGKMNTEAFF. CDR3 DNA sequence: TGTGCCAGCAGAAAAGGTAAAATGAACACTGAAGCTTTCTTT.